This T cell receptor beta chain was captured by sequencing in a study of CXCR3-negative and CXCR3-positive naive CD8 T cells. General observations from the study: The TRB CDR3s that CXCR3-positive naive cells carried were more hydrophobic than those of CXCR3-negative naive cells. Naive subsets did not differ in surface CD5, and TRB CDR3 properties served to infer TCR strength.

Naive CD8+ T cells showed a CD45RO-CCR7+CD27+CD95- phenotype. Germline lookup yields CDR1 SEHNR and CDR2 FQNEAQ (reference sequence). The CDR3 runs 15 residues. TRB cDNA was prepared as libraries by UMI-labeled 5' RACE. Following a re-call of the 5' RACE reads, TCRdb has one entry per CDR3 protein and lacks DNA. With 150,000 to 180,000 distinct CDR3 sequences in the sample, the ten largest clones hold approximately 0.5%. A word on this clonotype: The antigen is unknown.

V gene TRBV7-9 combines with J gene TRBJ1-1. The sample comprised naive CXCR3+ CD8+ T cells from blood. Described subset: CD45RO-CCR7+CD27+CD95- naive CD8+ T cells expressing CXCR3 (TNR3+). The source is a human donor in good health. Some clones in this sample may be carry-over from other donors' samples. The CDR3 protein is CASSSHLGENTEAFF.